This T cell receptor (beta chain) was found in a study of blood T cell repertoires in COVID-19. Study-wide context: Acute-phase and convalescent COVID-19 samples originated in the United States, Italy and Spain. In each case, the material was cDNA or gDNA derived from T cells, B-cell-depleted T cells, or PBMCs.

The protocol was immunoSEQ multiplex PCR, while the TCRdb copy is restricted to in-frame clones and leaves out a portion. This repertoire shows 300,000 or so clones, 87% found once; its top ten account for around 8%. J lost 3 bases, V lost 7 bases, and 5 bases had no gene match. Germline V gives CDR1 SGHTA, CDR2 FQGNSA. The CDR3 extends over 15 amino acids. Sequenced sample: peripheral blood. The receptor was derived from a woman aged 45-60 years who had recovered from COVID-19. The V call is TRBV7-2, the J call TRBJ2-1, with 11 positions matching TRBD2. The CDR3 nucleotides are TGTGCCAGCACCCCGGGACTAGCGGACTACAATGAGCAGTTCTTC. Residues: CASTPGLADYNEQFF.